Listed here are 14 T cell receptor beta chains from one sample, sequenced in a study of OX40 agonist ivuxolimab in advanced cancers. Profiling relied on immunoSEQ multiplex PCR, and the TCRdb table lists in-frame clones only, not all of them. The sample yields over 25,000 clones, 82% seen once. Sample: CD4+ or CD8+ T cells sorted from blood, taken in a trial of the OX40 agonist ivuxolimab. The receptors derive from an adult with an advanced solid tumor such as melanoma, head and neck, liver or kidney cancer.

The CDR3 bases are TGTGCCAGCAGTTTATTGAGGACTAGCAATCAGCCCCAGCATTTT. Protein: CASSLLRTSNQPQHF. The chain employs TRBV28 and TRBJ1-5; D unclear. The CDR3 has 15 amino acids. Between the trimmed V and J ends, which lost 1 base and 0 bases, there was a span of 7 bases. CDR1 and CDR2 from the germline V gene are MDHEN and SYDVKM.

The table lists this clone with a few counts. This chain uses TRBV27 with TRBJ1-5; D remains ambiguous. Per germline, CDR1 MNHEY and CDR2 SMNVEV (reference sequence). Trimming shortened V by 2 bases and J by 6 bases, and 8 bases separated the two germline ends. This CDR3 comprises 13 residues. The CDR3 DNA sequence: TGTGCCAGCAGTTTAGGGCAGGCTCAGCCCCAGCATTTT. Protein sequence: CASSLGQAQPQHF.

The chain is built from TRBV5-1 and TRBJ2-2, with 10 bases fitting TRBD1. The V gene's germline CDR1 is SGHRS and CDR2 YFSETQ. There are 16 residues in the CDR3. V trimming: 4 bases; J trimming: 7 bases; junction bases outside the gene matches: 10. The CDR3 DNA sequence: TGCGCCAGCAGCCCGTCGACAGGGGGCGCAATCGGGGAGCTGTTTTTT. Protein: CASSPSTGGAIGELFF.

This sequence joins TRBV4-3 and TRBJ1-4; the D gene is possibly TRBD1 (5 bases). V lost 0 bases to trimming and J lost 13 bases, with 12 bases between them. Germline values: CDR1 LGHNA, CDR2 YSLEER. This CDR3 comprises 13 residues. The CDR3 sequence is CASSQDGGRVLFF. DNA of the CDR3: TGCGCCAGCAGCCAAGATGGGGGACGAGTACTGTTTTTT.

The J gene is TRBJ1-2, the V gene TRBV27; a possible D gene is TRBD1 (5 bases). Trimming took 4 bases from V and 8 from J, leaving 17 bases between them. Germline lookup yields CDR1 MNHEY and CDR2 SMNVEV (reference sequence). There are 14 residues in the CDR3. DNA of the CDR3: TGTGCCAGCAGTTCCAGGGCGGGGCCCGGGGGCTACACCTTC. Translated: CASSSRAGPGGYTF.

This rearrangement joins TRBV28 to TRBJ2-7, with D hard to call. The germline V gene has CDR1 MDHEN and CDR2 SYDVKM. Trimming removed 4 bases at V and 3 bases at J, with 7 bases between. The CDR3 totals 12 residues. CDR3 DNA: TGTGCCAGCAGTTCAGACGGCTACGAGCAGTACTTC. Protein product: CASSSDGYEQYF. The whole variable domain, filled in from reference TRBV28 and TRBJ2-7, reads DVKVTQSSRYLVKRTGEKVFLECVQDMDHENMFWYRQDPGLGLRLIYFSYDVKMKEKGDIPEGYSVSREKKERFSLILESASTNQTSMYLCASSSDGYEQYFGPGTRLTVT.

The CDR3 reads CSVEQGSYNEQFF. For the CDR3, the DNA is TGCAGCGTTGAACAGGGATCCTACAATGAGCAGTTCTTC. V is TRBV29-1 and J is TRBJ2-1; D is possibly TRBD1 (5 bases). V lost 2 bases and J lost 1, with 6 bases in between. CDR1 and CDR2 (germline): SQVTM, ANQGSEA. There are 13 residues in the CDR3.

By frequency in the sample, this clone is medium-sized. V gene TRBV6-6 combines with J gene TRBJ1-1, with D maybe TRBD1 (5 bases). Germline assignment: CDR1 MNHNY and CDR2 SVGAGI (reference sequence). The CDR3 length is 11 residues. V lost 10 bases and J lost 5, with 11 bases in between. The CDR3 DNA is TGTGCCACCCTGGGGGGGACTGAAGCTTTCTTT. It is translated as CATLGGTEAFF.

V gene TRBV11-2 combines with J gene TRBJ2-1; perhaps TRBD1 as D (5 bases). The CDR3 has 13 amino acids. From germline, CDR1 is SGHAT and CDR2 FQNNGV. The germline V and J ends were trimmed by 2 bases and 8 bases, with 10 bases remaining between them. CDR3 sequence reads: CASSLRQGDEQFF. The DNA of the CDR3 is TGTGCCAGCAGCTTACGGCAGGGCGATGAGCAGTTCTTC.

The chain recombines TRBV27 with TRBJ2-7, with D possibly TRBD2 on 6 matching bases. The V end was cut by 4 bases, the J end by 2 bases, with 12 bases between. The CDR3 has 14 amino acids. Germline V gives CDR1 MNHEY, CDR2 SMNVEV (reference sequence). The CDR3 here is CASSSPGETYEQYF. The DNA of the CDR3 is TGTGCCAGCAGTTCTCCGGGGGAAACCTACGAGCAGTACTTC.

The rearrangement links TRBV6-5 to TRBJ2-3; the match to TRBD2 covers 9 bases. V trimming: 4 bases; J trimming: 2 bases; junction bases outside the gene matches: 4. Germline values: CDR1 MNHEY, CDR2 SVGAGI. There are 15 residues in the CDR3. CDR3 sequence reads: CASSSSGMFTDTQYF. In DNA, the CDR3 is TGTGCCAGCAGTTCTAGCGGGATGTTCACAGATACGCAGTATTTT.

The chain recombines TRBV5-1 with TRBJ1-1; D call uncertain. This CDR3 is 14 amino acids long. Germline V gene lookup returns CDR1 SGHRS and CDR2 YFSETQ. V gave up 4 bases and J gave up 3 bases, with 13 bases separating them. The DNA of the CDR3 is TGCGCCAGCAGCATTGGGTCAGGCGACACTGAAGCTTTCTTT. It translates to CASSIGSGDTEAFF.

V usage is TRBV5-6 and J usage is TRBJ2-7; tentatively, D is TRBD2 (6 bases). This CDR3 spans 13 amino acids. V lost 4 bases and J 7 bases, leaving 15 bases between the germline ends. The germline V gene has CDR1 SGHDT and CDR2 YYEEEE. The DNA for the CDR3 is TGTGCCAGCAGCCTGGCGGGATTTGGAGAGCAGTACTTC. This gives the protein CASSLAGFGEQYF. The variable domain in full, completed from reference TRBV5-6 and TRBJ2-7, reads DAGVTQSPTHLIKTRGQQVTLRCSPKSGHDTVSWYQQALGQGPQFIFQYYEEEERQRGNFPDRFSGHQFPNYSSELNVNALLLGDSALYLCASSLAGFGEQYFGPGTRLTVT.

The J gene is TRBJ2-5, the V gene TRBV5-6, with D perhaps being TRBD1 or TRBD2 (5 bases each). The CDR3 sequence is 12 residues long. The germline V gene has CDR1 SGHDT and CDR2 YYEEEE. Between the trimmed V and J ends, which lost 7 bases and 5 bases, there was a span of 12 bases. The CDR3 DNA reads TGTGCCAGCCTAGGGGACGGTGAGACCCAGTACTTC. Translated, it gives CASLGDGETQYF.